The rows below give T cell receptor beta chains drawn from one sample of a study of graft-versus-host responses after intestinal transplantation. Clones were sequenced by immunoSEQ multiplex PCR, and TCRdb holds only the in-frame ones, with some missing. The repertoire holds 85,000 to 100,000 clones, about 82% seen once, with 1.4% in the top ten. Specimen: PBMCs, collected 255 days after intestinal transplant. These receptors all stem from a human patient who received an intestinal transplant, so some T cells may come from the graft donor. The conserved cysteine and the conserved F or W are not part of the CDR3 here. D genes are given only for firm matches. Clone size, where shown, is once, few, many, or a class for clones that have expanded.

CDR3: ASSAGTSGRETQY
length: 13
J: TRBJ2-5
D: TRBD2
V: TRBV27
size: .

CDR3: ASSKKGTPRGPGNTIY
length: 16
J: TRBJ1-3
D: .
V: TRBV21-1
size: .

CDR3: ASSLPGGNGYT
length: 11
J: TRBJ1-2
D: TRBD1
V: TRBV5-6
size: .

CDR3: ASSLELNNYGYT
length: 12
J: TRBJ1-2
D: .
V: TRBV5-8
size: .

CDR3: ASSLAGYTDTQY
length: 12
J: TRBJ2-3
D: .
V: TRBV5-1
size: .

CDR3: ASSLVGDGIQY
length: 11
J: TRBJ2-4
D: .
V: TRBV27
size: .

CDR3: AIRTGGADTQY
length: 11
J: TRBJ2-3
D: TRBD1
V: TRBV10-3
size: .

CDR3: ASSYLLQNEQF
length: 11
J: TRBJ2-1
D: .
V: TRBV6-6
size: .

CDR3: ASSLKTGESYNSPLH
length: 15
J: TRBJ1-6
D: TRBD1
V: TRBV4-1
size: .

CDR3: ASSPYPERVNTEAF
length: 14
J: TRBJ1-1
D: .
V: TRBV18
size: .

CDR3: AIAAVSYNEQF
length: 11
J: TRBJ2-1
D: .
V: TRBV10-3
size: .

CDR3: ASSFPWGKNIQY
length: 12
J: TRBJ2-4
D: .
V: TRBV7-2
size: .

CDR3: ASYDRGGYEQY
length: 11
J: TRBJ2-7
D: TRBD1
V: TRBV10-2
size: .

CDR3: ASSEGTGANVLT
length: 12
J: TRBJ2-6
D: .
V: TRBV6-4
size: .

CDR3: ATGAALNTEAF
length: 11
J: TRBJ1-1
D: .
V: TRBV15
size: .

CDR3: AWSGTSTDTQY
length: 11
J: TRBJ2-3
D: .
V: TRBV30
size: .

CDR3: ASSQVEVGANTGELF
length: 15
J: TRBJ2-2
D: .
V: TRBV4-1
size: .

CDR3: ASSSGGGPLNEQF
length: 13
J: TRBJ2-1
D: TRBD2
V: TRBV27
size: .

CDR3: ASSQDPGGWEKLF
length: 13
J: TRBJ1-4
D: TRBD1
V: TRBV4-2
size: .

CDR3: ASSPAGAYNEQF
length: 12
J: TRBJ2-1
D: TRBD2
V: TRBV5-1
size: .

CDR3: ASSFNSQNEKLF
length: 12
J: TRBJ1-4
D: .
V: TRBV7-8
size: .

CDR3: ASSIAGGQGTYNSPLH
length: 16
J: TRBJ1-6
D: .
V: TRBV21-1
size: few

CDR3: ASSLRFPSGGADTQY
length: 15
J: TRBJ2-3
D: TRBD2
V: TRBV5-4
size: once

CDR3: ASSHEIGADTQY
length: 12
J: TRBJ2-3
D: .
V: TRBV18
size: .